This T cell receptor beta chain derives from a study of blood T cell repertoires in COVID-19. As for the study in general: PBMCs, B-cell-depleted T cells, or T cells provided the cDNA or gDNA that made up the material.

The CDR3 sequence is 19 residues long. Germline V gene sequence: CDR1 SGHAT, CDR2 FQNNGV. V shed 4 bases and J 3 bases; nucleotides not matched to a gene: 16. Profiled with immunoSEQ multiplex PCR; TCRdb holds only in-frame clones, not every one. This table has around 150,000 clones, roughly 90% appearing once. Sequencing was carried out using peripheral blood. This sequence was found in a man in his 60s with active or convalescent COVID-19. J is TRBJ2-3 and V is TRBV11-2; TRBD1 agrees at 10 bases. CDR3 sequence: CASSSGGKDRDRGTDTQYF. CDR3 in DNA: TGTGCCAGCAGCTCAGGAGGGAAAGATCGGGACAGGGGAACAGATACGCAGTATTTT.